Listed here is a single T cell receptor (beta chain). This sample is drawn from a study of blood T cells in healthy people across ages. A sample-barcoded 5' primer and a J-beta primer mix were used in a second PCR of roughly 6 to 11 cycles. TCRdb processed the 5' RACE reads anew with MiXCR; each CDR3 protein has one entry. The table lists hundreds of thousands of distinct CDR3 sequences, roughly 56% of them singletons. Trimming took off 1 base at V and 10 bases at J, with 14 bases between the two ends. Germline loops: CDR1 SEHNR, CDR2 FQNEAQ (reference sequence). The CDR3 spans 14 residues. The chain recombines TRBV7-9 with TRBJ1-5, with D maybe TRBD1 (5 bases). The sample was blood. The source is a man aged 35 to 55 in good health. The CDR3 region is CASSLGGLSTPQHF. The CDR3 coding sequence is TGTGCCAGCAGCTTAGGGGGACTATCTACTCCCCAGCATTTT.